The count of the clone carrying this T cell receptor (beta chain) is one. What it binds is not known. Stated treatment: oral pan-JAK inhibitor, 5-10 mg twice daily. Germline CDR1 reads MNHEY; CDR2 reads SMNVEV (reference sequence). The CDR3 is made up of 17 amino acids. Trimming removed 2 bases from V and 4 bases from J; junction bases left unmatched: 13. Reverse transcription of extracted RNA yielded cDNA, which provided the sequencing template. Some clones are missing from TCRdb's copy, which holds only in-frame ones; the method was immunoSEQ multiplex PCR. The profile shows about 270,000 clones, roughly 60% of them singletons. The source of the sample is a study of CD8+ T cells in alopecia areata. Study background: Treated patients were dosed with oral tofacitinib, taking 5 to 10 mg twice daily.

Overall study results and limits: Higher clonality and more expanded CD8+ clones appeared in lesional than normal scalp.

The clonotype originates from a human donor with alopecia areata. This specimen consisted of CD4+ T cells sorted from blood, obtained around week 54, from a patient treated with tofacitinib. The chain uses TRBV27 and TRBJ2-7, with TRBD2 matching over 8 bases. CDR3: CASSLRLTGLGIYEQYF. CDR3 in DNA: TGTGCCAGCAGTTTAAGATTGACGGGACTAGGGATTTACGAGCAGTACTTC.